The TCR beta chain described here comes from a study of cytomegalovirus exposure and HLA in healthy donors. On the study more broadly: The 100 million to 140 million unique TCR beta sequences, from approximately 170 million T cells, were found by an earlier analysis.

The PCR ran on 60 Vbeta and 13 Jbeta primers. The assay was immunoSEQ multiplex PCR, and TCRdb's table has in-frame clones only and misses some. The table records some 150,000 clones, approximately 83% of them present only once. The CDR3 has 15 residues. CDR1 is KGHSH and CDR2 is LQKENI in the germline V gene. V lost 3 bases and J lost 5; bases outside the gene matches: 3. This clone was recorded once. What it binds is unknown. Study-level results: Investigators reported more than 150 TCR beta chains as tied to cytomegalovirus.

The sequencing input was PBMCs. This TCR was recovered from a man aged 35-49 years in good health and CMV-seropositive. The rearrangement joins TRBV18 to TRBJ2-1; 11 bases fit TRBD2. The CDR3 DNA is TGTGCCAGCTCACCGCTAGCGGGAGGAAACAATGAGCAGTTCTTC. Its protein product is CASSPLAGGNNEQFF.